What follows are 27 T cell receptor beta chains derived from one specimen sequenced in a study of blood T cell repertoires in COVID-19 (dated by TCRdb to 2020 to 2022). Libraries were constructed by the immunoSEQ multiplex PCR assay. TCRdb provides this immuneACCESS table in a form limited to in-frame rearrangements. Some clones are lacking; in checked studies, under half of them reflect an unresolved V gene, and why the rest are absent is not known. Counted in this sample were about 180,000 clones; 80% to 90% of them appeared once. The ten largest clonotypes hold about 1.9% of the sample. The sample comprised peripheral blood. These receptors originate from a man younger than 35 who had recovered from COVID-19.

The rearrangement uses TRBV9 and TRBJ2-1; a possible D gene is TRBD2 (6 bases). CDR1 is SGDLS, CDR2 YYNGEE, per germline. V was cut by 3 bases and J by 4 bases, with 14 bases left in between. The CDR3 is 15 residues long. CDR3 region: CASSASGTEYNEQFF. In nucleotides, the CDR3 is TGTGCCAGCAGCGCATCCGGGACTGAGTACAATGAGCAGTTCTTC.

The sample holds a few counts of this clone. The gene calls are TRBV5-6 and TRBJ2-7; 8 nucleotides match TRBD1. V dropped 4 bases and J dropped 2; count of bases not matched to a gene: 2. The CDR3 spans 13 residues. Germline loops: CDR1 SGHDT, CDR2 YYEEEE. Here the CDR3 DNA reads TGTGCCAGCAGCCGCAGGGGGCCCTACGAGCAGTACTTC. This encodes CASSRRGPYEQYF.

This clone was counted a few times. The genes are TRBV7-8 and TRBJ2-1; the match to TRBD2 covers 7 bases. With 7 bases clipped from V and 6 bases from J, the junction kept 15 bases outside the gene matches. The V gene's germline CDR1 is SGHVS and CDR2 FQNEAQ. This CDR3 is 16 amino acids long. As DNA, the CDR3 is TGTGCCAGCACCACCAAAAGAAGTAGCGGGCCCAATGAGCAGTTCTTC. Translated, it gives CASTTKRSSGPNEQFF.

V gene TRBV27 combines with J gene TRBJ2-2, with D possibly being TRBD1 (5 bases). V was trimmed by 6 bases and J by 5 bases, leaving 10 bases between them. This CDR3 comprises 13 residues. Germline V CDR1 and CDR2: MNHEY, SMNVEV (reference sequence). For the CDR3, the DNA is TGTGCCAGCAGAATTACAGGAACCGGGGAGCTGTTTTTT. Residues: CASRITGTGELFF.

CDR3 region: CASSMEVIYNEQFF. DNA for the CDR3: TGTGCCAGTAGTATGGAGGTGATCTACAATGAGCAGTTCTTC. The rearrangement joins TRBV19 to TRBJ2-1, with D possibly TRBD2 on 5 matching bases. The germline V and J ends were trimmed by 3 bases and 3 bases, with 9 bases remaining between them. This CDR3 spans 14 amino acids. Per the germline V gene, CDR1 is LNHDA and CDR2 is SQIVND (reference sequence).

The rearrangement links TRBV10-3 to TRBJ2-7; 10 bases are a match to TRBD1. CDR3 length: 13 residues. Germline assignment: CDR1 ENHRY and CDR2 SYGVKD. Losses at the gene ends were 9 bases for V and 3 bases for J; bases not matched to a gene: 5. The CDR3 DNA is TGTGCCATGGGGACAGGGGAACTCTACGAGCAGTACTTC. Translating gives CAMGTGELYEQYF.

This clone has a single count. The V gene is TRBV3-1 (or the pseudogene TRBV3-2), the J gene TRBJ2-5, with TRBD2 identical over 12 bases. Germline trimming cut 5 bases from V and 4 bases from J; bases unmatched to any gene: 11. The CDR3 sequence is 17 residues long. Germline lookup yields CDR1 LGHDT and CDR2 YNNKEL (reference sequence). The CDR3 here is CASSYPGQGLAGETQYF. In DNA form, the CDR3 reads TGTGCCAGCAGCTATCCCGGCCAGGGACTAGCGGGAGAGACCCAGTACTTC.

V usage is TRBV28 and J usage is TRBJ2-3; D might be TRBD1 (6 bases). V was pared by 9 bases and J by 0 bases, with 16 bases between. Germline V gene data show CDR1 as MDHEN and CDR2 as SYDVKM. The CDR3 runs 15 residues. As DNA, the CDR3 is TGTGCCAGTTCCCCGACGACAGGTAGCACAGATACGCAGTATTTT. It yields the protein CASSPTTGSTDTQYF.

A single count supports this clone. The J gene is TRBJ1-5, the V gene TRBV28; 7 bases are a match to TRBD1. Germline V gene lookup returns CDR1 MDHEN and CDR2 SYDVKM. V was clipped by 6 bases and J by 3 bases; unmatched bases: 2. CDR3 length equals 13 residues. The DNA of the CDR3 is TGTGCCAGCAGCGACAGGGACAATCAGCCCCAGCATTTT. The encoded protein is CASSDRDNQPQHF.

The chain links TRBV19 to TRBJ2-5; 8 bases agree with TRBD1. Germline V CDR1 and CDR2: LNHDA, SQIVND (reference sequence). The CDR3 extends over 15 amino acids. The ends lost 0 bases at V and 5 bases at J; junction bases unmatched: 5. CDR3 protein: CASSIEAGGGETQYF. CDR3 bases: TGTGCCAGTAGTATAGAGGCAGGGGGCGGCGAGACCCAGTACTTC.

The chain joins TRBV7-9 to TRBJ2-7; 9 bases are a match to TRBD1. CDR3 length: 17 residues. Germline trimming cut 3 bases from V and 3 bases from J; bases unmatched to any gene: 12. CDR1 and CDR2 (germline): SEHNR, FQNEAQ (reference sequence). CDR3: CASSFAITGTGYYEQYF. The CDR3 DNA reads TGTGCCAGCAGCTTCGCGATTACCGGGACAGGGTACTACGAGCAGTACTTC.

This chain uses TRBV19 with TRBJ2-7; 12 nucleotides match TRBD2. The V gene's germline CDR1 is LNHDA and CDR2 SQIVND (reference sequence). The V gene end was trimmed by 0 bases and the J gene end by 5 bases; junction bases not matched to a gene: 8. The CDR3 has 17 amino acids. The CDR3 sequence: CASSIDPGLAGIHEQYF. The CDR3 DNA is TGTGCCAGTAGTATAGACCCCGGACTAGCGGGAATCCACGAGCAGTACTTC.

CDR3 in DNA: TGTGCCAGCCGAGGGGGGGGGTTTAGCACAGATACGCAGTATTTT. Its translation is CASRGGGFSTDTQYF. The rearrangement links TRBV6-5 to TRBJ2-3; TRBD2 might be the D (7 bases). CDR3 length: 15 amino acids. Trimming removed 8 bases from V and 0 bases from J, with 15 bases in between. The germline gives CDR1 MNHEY, CDR2 SVGAGI.

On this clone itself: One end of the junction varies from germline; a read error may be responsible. CDR3 in DNA: TGTGCCAGCAGCCAAGGGCTTGCAGCGGGAGGGCTGAACTTC. Translating it yields CASSQGLAAGGLNF. The chain combines TRBV3-1 (or the pseudogene TRBV3-2) with TRBJ2-7, with 10 bases identical to TRBD2. The CDR3 is 14 residues long. Germline lookup yields CDR1 LGHDT and CDR2 YNNKEL (reference sequence).

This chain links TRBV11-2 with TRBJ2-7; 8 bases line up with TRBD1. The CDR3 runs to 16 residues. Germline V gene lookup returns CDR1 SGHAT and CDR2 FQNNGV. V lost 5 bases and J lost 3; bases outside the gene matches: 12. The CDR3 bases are TGTGCCAGCAGCGGACCTCGGACAGGGAAAAGCTACGAGCAGTACTTC. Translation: CASSGPRTGKSYEQYF.

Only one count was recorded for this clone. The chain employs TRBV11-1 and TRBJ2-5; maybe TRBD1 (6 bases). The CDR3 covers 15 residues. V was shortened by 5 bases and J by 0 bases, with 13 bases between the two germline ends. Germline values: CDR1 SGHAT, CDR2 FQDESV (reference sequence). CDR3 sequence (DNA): TGTGCCAGCAGCACGGGACAACGATACCAAGAGACCCAGTACTTC. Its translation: CASSTGQRYQETQYF.

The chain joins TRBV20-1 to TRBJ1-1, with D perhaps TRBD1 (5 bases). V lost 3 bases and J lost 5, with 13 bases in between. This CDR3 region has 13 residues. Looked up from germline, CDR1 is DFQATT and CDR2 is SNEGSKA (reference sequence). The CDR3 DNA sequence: TGCAGTGCTAGTCAGGGTTTGAGGACTGAAGCTTTCTTT. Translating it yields CSASQGLRTEAFF.

This chain's CDR3 is CATSDPSRPSTDTQYF. In nucleotides, the CDR3 is TGTGCCACCAGTGACCCATCGAGGCCTAGCACAGATACGCAGTATTTT. The chain is built from TRBV24-1 and TRBJ2-3; D is ambiguous. Trimming left V 4 bases short and J 0 bases short, with 13 bases between. Germline V gives CDR1 KGHDR, CDR2 SFDVKD. The CDR3 totals 16 residues.

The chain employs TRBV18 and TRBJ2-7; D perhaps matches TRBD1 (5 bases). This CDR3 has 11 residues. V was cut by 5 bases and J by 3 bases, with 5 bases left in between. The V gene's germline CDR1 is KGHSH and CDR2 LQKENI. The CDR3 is CASSTGYEQYF. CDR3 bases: TGTGCCAGCTCAACAGGCTACGAGCAGTACTTC.

CDR3 loop: CASSLLTGTGGYYGYTF. The CDR3 DNA is TGTGCCAGCAGTTTACTCACCGGGACAGGCGGGTACTATGGCTACACCTTC. The gene calls are TRBV28 and TRBJ1-2; 8 bases are a match to TRBD1. CDR1 MDHEN and CDR2 SYDVKM come from the germline V gene. CDR3 length equals 17 residues. J lost 3 bases, V lost 2 bases, and 11 bases had no gene match.

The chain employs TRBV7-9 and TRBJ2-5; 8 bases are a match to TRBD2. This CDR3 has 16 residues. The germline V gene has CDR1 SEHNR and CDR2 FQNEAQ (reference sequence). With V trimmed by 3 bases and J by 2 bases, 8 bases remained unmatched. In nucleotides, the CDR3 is TGTGCCAGCAGCTTGGGGGTAGCGGGAAATCAAGAGACCCAGTACTTC. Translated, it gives CASSLGVAGNQETQYF.

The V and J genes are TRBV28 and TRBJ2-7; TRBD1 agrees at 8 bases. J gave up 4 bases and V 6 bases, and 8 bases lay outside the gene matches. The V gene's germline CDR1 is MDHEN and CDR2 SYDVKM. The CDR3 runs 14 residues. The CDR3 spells CASSRTGLRYEQYF. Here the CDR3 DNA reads TGTGCCAGCAGCCGGACAGGGTTGAGGTACGAGCAGTACTTC.

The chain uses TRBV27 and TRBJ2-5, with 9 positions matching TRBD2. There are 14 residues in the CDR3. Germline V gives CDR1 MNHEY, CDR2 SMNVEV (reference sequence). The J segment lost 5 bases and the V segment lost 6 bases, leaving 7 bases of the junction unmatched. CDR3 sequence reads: CASSLRAGGETQYF. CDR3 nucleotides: TGTGCCAGCAGCCTAAGGGCGGGAGGGGAGACCCAGTACTTC.

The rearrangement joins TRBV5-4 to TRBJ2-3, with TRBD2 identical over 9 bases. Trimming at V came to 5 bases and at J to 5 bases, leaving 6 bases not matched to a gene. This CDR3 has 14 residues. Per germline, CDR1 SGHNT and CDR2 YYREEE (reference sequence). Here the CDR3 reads CASRTGLARDTQYF. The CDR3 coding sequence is TGTGCCAGCAGGACGGGACTAGCCCGAGATACGCAGTATTTT.

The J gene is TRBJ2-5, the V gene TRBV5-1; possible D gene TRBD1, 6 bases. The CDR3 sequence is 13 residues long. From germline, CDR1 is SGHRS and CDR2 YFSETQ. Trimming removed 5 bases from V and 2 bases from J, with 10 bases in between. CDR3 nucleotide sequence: TGCGCCAGCAGTGGGGGCCTTCAAGAGACCCAGTACTTC. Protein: CASSGGLQETQYF.

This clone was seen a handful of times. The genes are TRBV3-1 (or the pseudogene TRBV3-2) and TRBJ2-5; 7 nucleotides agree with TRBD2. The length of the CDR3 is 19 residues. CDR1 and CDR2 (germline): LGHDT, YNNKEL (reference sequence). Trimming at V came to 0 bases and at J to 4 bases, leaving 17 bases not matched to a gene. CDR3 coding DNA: TGTGCCAGCAGCCAAGATCCAGGCCTGGGGGGGAGGGCCCGAGAGACCCAGTACTTC. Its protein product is CASSQDPGLGGRARETQYF.

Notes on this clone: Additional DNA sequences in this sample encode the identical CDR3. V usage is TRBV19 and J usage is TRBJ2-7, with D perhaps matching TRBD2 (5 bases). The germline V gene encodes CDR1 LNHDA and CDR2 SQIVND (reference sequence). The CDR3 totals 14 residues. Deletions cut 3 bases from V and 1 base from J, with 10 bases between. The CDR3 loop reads CASSIQSGSYEQYF. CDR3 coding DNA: TGTGCCAGTAGTATCCAGAGCGGATCCTACGAGCAGTACTTC.